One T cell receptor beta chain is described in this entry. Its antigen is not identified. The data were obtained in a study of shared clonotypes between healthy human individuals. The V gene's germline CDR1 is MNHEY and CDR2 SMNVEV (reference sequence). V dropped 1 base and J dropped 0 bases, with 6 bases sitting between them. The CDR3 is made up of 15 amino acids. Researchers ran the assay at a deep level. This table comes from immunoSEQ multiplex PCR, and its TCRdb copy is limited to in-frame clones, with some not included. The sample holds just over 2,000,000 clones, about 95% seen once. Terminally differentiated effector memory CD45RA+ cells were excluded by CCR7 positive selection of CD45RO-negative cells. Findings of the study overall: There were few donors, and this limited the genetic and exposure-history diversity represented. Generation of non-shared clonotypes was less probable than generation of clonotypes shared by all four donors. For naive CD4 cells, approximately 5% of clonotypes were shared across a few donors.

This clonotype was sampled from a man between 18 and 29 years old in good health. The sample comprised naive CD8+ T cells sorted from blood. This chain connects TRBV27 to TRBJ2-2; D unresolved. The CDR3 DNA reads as TGTGCCAGCAGTTTATACAGTACGAACACCGGGGAGCTGTTTTTT. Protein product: CASSLYSTNTGELFF.